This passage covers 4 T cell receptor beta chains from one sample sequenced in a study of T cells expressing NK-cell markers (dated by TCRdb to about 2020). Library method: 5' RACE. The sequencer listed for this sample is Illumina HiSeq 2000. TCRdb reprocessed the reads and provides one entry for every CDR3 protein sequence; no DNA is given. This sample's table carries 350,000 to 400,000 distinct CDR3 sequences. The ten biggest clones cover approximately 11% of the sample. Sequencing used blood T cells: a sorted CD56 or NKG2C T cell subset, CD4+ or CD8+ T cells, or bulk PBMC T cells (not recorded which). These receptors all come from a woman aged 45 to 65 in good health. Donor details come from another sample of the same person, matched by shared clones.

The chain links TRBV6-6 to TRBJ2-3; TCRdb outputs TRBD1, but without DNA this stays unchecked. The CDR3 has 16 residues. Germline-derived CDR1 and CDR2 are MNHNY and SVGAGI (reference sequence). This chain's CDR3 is CASSPGTGYTPDTQYF.

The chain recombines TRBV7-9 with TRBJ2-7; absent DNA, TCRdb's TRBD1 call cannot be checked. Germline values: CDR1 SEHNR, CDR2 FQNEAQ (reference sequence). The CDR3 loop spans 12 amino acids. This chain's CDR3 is CASSDRRYEQYF.

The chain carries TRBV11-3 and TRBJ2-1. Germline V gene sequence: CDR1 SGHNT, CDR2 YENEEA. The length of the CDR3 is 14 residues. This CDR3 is CASSLVRKVDEQFF.

CDR3 amino acids: CASRLGRQGMNTGELFF. The J gene is TRBJ2-2, the V gene TRBV12-2; TCRdb calls TRBD1, which cannot be checked without DNA. TRBV12-2 is an annotated pseudogene. This CDR3 has 17 amino acids.